Following are 21 T cell receptor beta chains from one sample sequenced in a study of Ad26.COV2.S vaccination and SARS-CoV-2 variants. As to treatment: roughly 18 received Ad26.COV2.S at low or high dose, single or two shots; several received placebo; per-sample allocation not given. Specimens were obtained on day 63 following the first vaccine or placebo injection. Using immunoSEQ multiplex PCR, the repertoire was profiled, and TCRdb retains in-frame clones only, with some absent. The sample contains around 300,000 clones, about 89% of which appear only once. The sequenced sample was peripheral blood, obtained in a trial of Ad26.COV2.S vaccine versus placebo. The receptor set was obtained from a person aged 18-65 years who received the Ad26.COV2.S COVID-19 vaccine or a placebo.

Concerning this clone itself: Relative to the germline gene, one junction end is altered; a read error may explain this. The V gene is TRBV12-3 or TRBV12-4, the J gene TRBJ2-2; the D gene is possibly TRBD2 (6 bases). CDR3 length: 13 residues. In DNA form, the CDR3 reads TGTGCCAGCACCCGGGGGAACCCCGGGGAGCTGTTTTTT. Its translation is CASTRGNPGELFF.

This clone appeared a single time. The V gene is TRBV12-3 or TRBV12-4, the J gene TRBJ1-1, with D possibly matching TRBD1 (5 bases). The CDR3 is 13 residues long. Trimming removed 5 bases at V and 4 bases at J, with 11 bases between. The CDR3 protein is CASSLGRPTEAFF. CDR3 in DNA: TGTGCCAGCAGTCTGGGACGCCCCACTGAAGCTTTCTTT.

This sequence joins TRBV2 and TRBJ2-7; 8 bases align to TRBD1. The CDR3 spans 14 residues. J gave up 1 base and V 6 bases, and 5 bases lay outside the gene matches. Germline V gene data show CDR1 as SNHLY and CDR2 as FYNNEI. For the CDR3, the DNA is TGTGCCAGCAGGACCCAGGGGGCTTCCTACGAGCAGTACTTC. Translating gives CASRTQGASYEQYF.

V gene TRBV11-2 combines with J gene TRBJ2-7, with 9 positions matching TRBD1. V shed 2 bases, J shed 4 bases, and the junction held 6 bases outside the gene matches. This CDR3 spans 15 amino acids. In germline, CDR1 is SGHAT, CDR2 FQNNGV. The CDR3 here is CASSLLQGAGYEQYF. CDR3 nucleotides: TGTGCCAGCAGCTTATTACAGGGGGCGGGTTACGAGCAGTACTTC.

This chain uses TRBV18 with TRBJ2-5, with 7 positions matching TRBD1. Looked up from germline, CDR1 is KGHSH and CDR2 is LQKENI. The CDR3 has 16 residues. V shed 3 bases, J shed 5 bases, and the junction held 12 bases outside the gene matches. The CDR3 here is CASSPSRQGIGETQYF. DNA for the CDR3: TGTGCCAGCTCACCGTCACGACAGGGTATAGGGGAGACCCAGTACTTC.

The chain couples TRBV6-5 to TRBJ2-1, with D perhaps TRBD2 (7 bases). The CDR3 contains 15 residues. Trimming stripped 0 bases from V and 7 bases from J, with 13 bases between. Per germline, CDR1 MNHEY and CDR2 SVGAGI. The CDR3 region has the DNA TGTGCCAGCAGTTACTCAGGGGGGGGCCAGAATGAGCAGTTCTTC. Its translation: CASSYSGGGQNEQFF.

The chain joins TRBV14 to TRBJ2-3; TRBD1 aligns across 9 bases. The CDR3 runs 14 residues. From germline, CDR1 is SGHDN and CDR2 FVKESK. After removal of 2 bases from V and 4 bases from J, the junction contained 1 base not matched to a gene. The CDR3 DNA reads as TGTGCCAGCAGCCAAAGACAGGGGGCAGATACGCAGTATTTT. This sequence encodes CASSQRQGADTQYF.

Of note for this clone: This specimen includes other DNA sequences encoding the same CDR3. The chain combines TRBV7-9 with TRBJ2-6, with D unresolved. The CDR3 is made up of 15 amino acids. Trimming took 1 base from V and 4 from J, leaving 8 bases between them. Germline V gene data show CDR1 as SEHNR and CDR2 as FQNEAQ (reference sequence). The chain's CDR3 is CASSLVGSGANVLTF. DNA for the CDR3: TGTGCCAGCAGCTTAGTGGGGTCCGGGGCCAACGTCCTGACTTTC.

The rearrangement uses TRBV29-1 and TRBJ2-5; D perhaps matches TRBD2 (6 bases). Between the trimmed V and J ends, which lost 7 bases and 4 bases, there was a span of 19 bases. The CDR3 spans 14 residues. CDR1 and CDR2 from the germline V gene are SQVTM and ANQGSEA. The CDR3 spells CSGGGGLAGETQYF. The DNA for the CDR3 is TGCAGCGGGGGAGGTGGGCTAGCAGGAGAGACCCAGTACTTC.

This clone was seen once. The chain is built from TRBV15 and TRBJ1-4, with a possible D match to TRBD1 (6 bases). The CDR3 sequence is 15 residues long. CDR1 is LNHNV and CDR2 is YYDKDF in the germline V gene (reference sequence). V gave up 4 bases and J gave up 4 bases, with 13 bases separating them. CDR3 sequence reads: CATSKTGTLNEKLFF. As DNA, the CDR3 is TGTGCCACCAGCAAAACCGGGACACTTAATGAAAAACTGTTTTTT.

The chain has TRBV5-1 and TRBJ2-2; 7 positions match TRBD1. This CDR3 spans 16 amino acids. Losses at the gene ends were 5 bases for V and 2 bases for J; bases not matched to a gene: 9. CDR1 and CDR2 (germline): SGHRS, YFSETQ. The CDR3 DNA reads as TGCGCCAGCAGGTTCTCTACAGGGGTAAACACCGGGGAGCTGTTTTTT. The encoded protein is CASRFSTGVNTGELFF.

V is TRBV5-8 and J is TRBJ1-5; 9 bases line up with TRBD1. V gave up 7 bases and J gave up 0 bases; unmatched junction bases: 11. The CDR3 is 17 residues long. Germline loops: CDR1 SGHTS, CDR2 YDEGEE. CDR3 DNA sequence: TGTGCCAGCTTTCCGGGACAGGGTACCTATAGCAATCAGCCCCAGCATTTT. Amino acid sequence: CASFPGQGTYSNQPQHF.

V and J are TRBV3-1 (or the pseudogene TRBV3-2) and TRBJ2-7; 8 bases match TRBD1. The V gene's germline CDR1 is LGHDT and CDR2 YNNKEL (reference sequence). With 4 bases clipped from V and 2 bases from J, the junction kept 4 bases outside the gene matches. The CDR3 is made up of 14 amino acids. The CDR3 here is CASSPRTGTYEQYF. The DNA for the CDR3 is TGTGCCAGCAGCCCCAGGACAGGGACCTACGAGCAGTACTTC.

Worth noting for this clone: The sample has other DNA sequences that encode this CDR3 too. The CDR3 reads CASSYSADNEQFF. For the CDR3, the DNA is TGTGCCAGCAGTTACTCGGCAGACAATGAGCAGTTCTTC. This rearrangement joins TRBV6-5 to TRBJ2-1; D unresolved. The germline V gene encodes CDR1 MNHEY and CDR2 SVGAGI. V lost 0 bases and J 5 bases, leaving 5 bases between the germline ends. CDR3 length: 13 residues.

CDR3 DNA: TGTGCCAGCAGCCCGAAGGCTACTAGCGGGGGGGCCTCAGATACGCAGTATTTT. This gives the protein CASSPKATSGGASDTQYF. The chain is built from TRBV7-2 and TRBJ2-3; 13 bases are shared with TRBD2. Trimming removed 5 bases from V and 4 bases from J; junction bases left unmatched: 12. The germline gives CDR1 SGHTA, CDR2 FQGNSA. The CDR3 length is 18 residues. Drawing the rest from reference TRBV7-2 and TRBJ2-3, the complete variable domain is GAGVSQSPSNKVTEKGKDVELRCDPISGHTALYWYRQSLGQGLEFLIYFQGNSAPDKSGLPSDRFSAERTGGSVSTLTIQRTQQEDSAVYLCASSPKATSGGASDTQYFGPGTRLTVL.

The rearrangement joins TRBV9 to TRBJ2-5; no definite D call. The CDR3 is 13 residues long. Germline V gene lookup returns CDR1 SGDLS and CDR2 YYNGEE. The V gene lost 4 bases and the J gene lost 0 bases, with 7 bases spanning the gap. The CDR3 loop reads CASSLWDQETQYF. CDR3 bases: TGTGCCAGCAGCCTCTGGGACCAAGAGACCCAGTACTTC. The full variable domain, in which reference TRBV9 and TRBJ2-5 provide the parts outside the CDR3, is DSGVTQTPKHLITATGQRVTLRCSPRSGDLSVYWYQQSLDQGLQFLIQYYNGEERAKGNILERFSAQQFPDLHSELNLSSLELGDSALYFCASSLWDQETQYFGPGTRLLVL.

This sequence joins TRBV28 and TRBJ1-1; D is uncertain. Germline V gives CDR1 MDHEN, CDR2 SYDVKM. V gave up 6 bases and J gave up 0 bases, with 5 bases separating them. There are 12 residues in the CDR3. The CDR3, as DNA: TGTGCCAGCAGGGAGTTGAACACTGAAGCTTTCTTT. It specifies CASRELNTEAFF.

The gene calls are TRBV7-3 and TRBJ2-2, with unresolved D. The germline V gene has CDR1 SGHTA and CDR2 FQGTGA. This CDR3 contains 13 residues. Trimming stripped 1 base from V and 6 bases from J, with 6 bases between. CDR3 coding DNA: TGTGCCAGCAGCTTAAGGCCCTCCGGGGAGCTGTTTTTT. As protein: CASSLRPSGELFF.

The chain links TRBV13 to TRBJ1-2, with 7 bases aligning to TRBD1. Germline-derived CDR1 and CDR2 are PRHDT and FYEKMQ (reference sequence). The CDR3 contains 14 residues. Losses at the gene ends were 5 bases for V and 2 bases for J; bases not matched to a gene: 5. The CDR3 is CASSNGQANYGYTF. CDR3 nucleotides: TGTGCCAGCAGCAACGGACAGGCCAACTATGGCTACACCTTC. Full variable domain (remainder filled in from reference TRBV13 and TRBJ1-2): AAGVIQSPRHLIKEKRETATLKCYPIPRHDTVYWYQQGPGQDPQFLISFYEKMQSDKGSIPDRFSAQQFSDYHSELNMSSLELGDSALYFCASSNGQANYGYTFGSGTRLTVV.

The V gene is TRBV19, the J gene TRBJ2-6; TRBD1 might be the D (6 bases). This CDR3 has 17 residues. Trimming shortened V by 0 bases and J by 1 base, and 10 bases separated the two germline ends. The germline CDR1 and CDR2 sequences are LNHDA and SQIVND (reference sequence). Here the CDR3 DNA reads TGTGCCAGTAGTATAGACAGGGGAAGGTCTGGGGCCAACGTCCTGACTTTC. Its protein product is CASSIDRGRSGANVLTF.

The chain uses TRBV4-3 and TRBJ1-5; TRBD1 matches 9 bases. Germline V lookup: CDR1 LGHNA, CDR2 YSLEER. J lost 5 bases, V lost 5 bases, and 7 bases had no gene match. The CDR3 has 15 residues. As DNA, the CDR3 is TGCGCCAGCAGCGCCGGGACAGGGTTCGATCAGCCCCAGCATTTT. This gives the protein CASSAGTGFDQPQHF.